The 21 T cell receptor beta chains presented below share a single source sample, sequenced in a study of blood T cell repertoires in COVID-19. Profiled with immunoSEQ multiplex PCR; TCRdb holds only in-frame clones, not every one. The table lists about 34,000 clones, around 80% of them singletons. The specimen was peripheral blood. These receptors all come from a man at least 80 years old with active or convalescent COVID-19.

This chain links TRBV28 with TRBJ2-1, with D possibly matching TRBD2 (6 bases). Germline V gene sequence: CDR1 MDHEN, CDR2 SYDVKM. This CDR3 comprises 16 residues. Trimming cost V 3 bases and J 3 bases, with 15 bases left between them. CDR3 amino acids: CASSFPPGGNYNEQFF. DNA of the CDR3: TGTGCCAGCAGTTTCCCCCCCGGCGGGAACTACAATGAGCAGTTCTTC.

This clone was recorded once. V is TRBV13 and J is TRBJ1-2; the match to TRBD1 covers 10 bases. In germline, CDR1 is PRHDT, CDR2 FYEKMQ (reference sequence). The CDR3 has 13 amino acids. The junction had 4 bases not matched to a gene; V was cut back by 4 bases and J by 8 bases. Here the CDR3 reads CASSSGQGVGYTF. The CDR3 DNA is TGTGCCAGCAGCTCCGGACAGGGGGTAGGCTACACCTTC.

This chain links TRBV30 with TRBJ2-5; TRBD2 matches at 7 bases. Trimming removed 4 bases from V and 5 bases from J; junction bases left unmatched: 7. Germline-derived CDR1 and CDR2 are GTSNPN and SVGIG (reference sequence). The CDR3 runs to 13 residues. The CDR3 DNA follows: TGTGCCTGGAATCGGGAGGTCGTGGAGACCCAGTACTTC. Its translation: CAWNREVVETQYF.

The rearrangement links TRBV3-1 (or the pseudogene TRBV3-2) to TRBJ2-5; 8 bases match TRBD1. Germline V gene data show CDR1 as LGHDT and CDR2 as YNNKEL (reference sequence). The CDR3 sequence is 19 residues long. J was trimmed by 0 bases and V by 1 base; bases with no gene match: 13. CDR3 sequence reads: CASSQAYQPRQGYQETQYF. DNA for the CDR3: TGTGCCAGCAGCCAAGCCTACCAACCGAGACAGGGGTACCAAGAGACCCAGTACTTC.

The J gene is TRBJ1-5, the V gene TRBV27; no clear D. V was shortened by 5 bases and J by 0 bases, with 11 bases between the two germline ends. CDR3 length: 15 residues. Per germline, CDR1 MNHEY and CDR2 SMNVEV (reference sequence). The CDR3 loop reads CASSVKSNSNQPQHF. CDR3 nucleotide sequence: TGTGCCAGCAGTGTCAAATCTAATAGCAATCAGCCCCAGCATTTT.

The J gene is TRBJ2-7, the V gene TRBV9; 9 positions match TRBD1. The CDR3 extends over 14 amino acids. The ends lost 0 bases at V and 7 bases at J; junction bases unmatched: 5. Germline assignment: CDR1 SGDLS and CDR2 YYNGEE. In DNA form, the CDR3 reads TGTGCCAGCAGCGTAGGGGGGACAGGGAGAGAGCAGTACTTC. Translating it yields CASSVGGTGREQYF.

V usage is TRBV30 and J usage is TRBJ2-3; 11 positions match TRBD1. The CDR3 length is 16 residues. Germline trimming cut 3 bases from V and 4 bases from J; bases unmatched to any gene: 9. CDR1 and CDR2 (germline): GTSNPN, SVGIG (reference sequence). The CDR3 DNA is TGTGCCTGGAGCGCCTATTGGGGACAGGGGGCAGATACGCAGTATTTT. This sequence encodes CAWSAYWGQGADTQYF.

This clone was picked up a small number of times. This sequence joins TRBV27 and TRBJ1-2; TRBD1 matches 8 bases. After removal of 6 bases from V and 8 bases from J, the junction contained 11 bases not matched to a gene. The germline gives CDR1 MNHEY, CDR2 SMNVEV (reference sequence). This CDR3 spans 14 amino acids. CDR3 residues: CASRPMTGDRGYTF. The CDR3 DNA follows: TGTGCCAGCAGACCGATGACAGGGGATAGGGGCTACACCTTC.

The chain combines TRBV5-1 with TRBJ1-2, with 7 nucleotides matching TRBD1. CDR3 length equals 14 residues. The germline V gene has CDR1 SGHRS and CDR2 YFSETQ. V was clipped by 4 bases and J by 0 bases; unmatched bases: 3. The CDR3 DNA sequence: TGCGCCAGCAGCCGGGACAGCACTAACTATGGCTACACCTTC. Translating gives CASSRDSTNYGYTF.

CDR3 in amino acids: CASKKDSSPYNEQFF. CDR3 coding DNA: TGCGCCAGCAAGAAGGACAGTTCCCCTTACAATGAGCAGTTCTTC. The V and J genes are TRBV5-1 and TRBJ2-1; possible D gene TRBD1, 6 bases. The CDR3 loop spans 15 amino acids. Germline lookup yields CDR1 SGHRS and CDR2 YFSETQ. Trimming stripped 6 bases from V and 4 bases from J, with 17 bases between.

The rearrangement joins TRBV11-3 to TRBJ2-1, with 7 nucleotides matching TRBD2. The CDR3 extends over 16 amino acids. Per germline, CDR1 SGHNT and CDR2 YENEEA. The trim removed 5 bases at V and 3 bases at J, leaving 10 bases unmatched. The CDR3 DNA is TGTGCCAGCAGCCCCCTAGGCGGGAGTCTCTACAATGAGCAGTTCTTC. Its protein is CASSPLGGSLYNEQFF.

The genes are TRBV19 and TRBJ1-5; the D is unclear. The V gene lost 3 bases and the J gene lost 7 bases, with 10 bases spanning the gap. This CDR3 has 13 amino acids. The germline gives CDR1 LNHDA, CDR2 SQIVND (reference sequence). CDR3 residues: CASSMRGLQPQHF. CDR3 sequence (DNA): TGTGCCAGTAGTATGAGAGGGTTACAGCCCCAGCATTTT.

For this clone: An end of the junction does not agree with germline; a read error may underlie this. This rearrangement joins TRBV30 to TRBJ2-3; 9 bases fit TRBD1. In germline, CDR1 is GTSNPN, CDR2 SVGIG (reference sequence). The CDR3 has 13 amino acids. The DNA of the CDR3 is TGTGCCTGGAGTGTATCCCCCGGACAGGGGAGTAATTTT. Translated: CAWSVSPGQGSNF.

This clone was seen a handful of times. V is TRBV6-4 and J is TRBJ2-1, with 9 bases matching TRBD2. CDR3 length: 13 residues. Germline V CDR1 and CDR2: MRHNA, SNTAGT. The V gene end was trimmed by 6 bases and the J gene end by 10 bases; junction bases not matched to a gene: 7. The CDR3 sequence: CASSKGLAGEQFF. Here the CDR3 DNA reads TGTGCCAGCAGCAAGGGACTAGCAGGGGAGCAGTTCTTC.

This chain links TRBV11-2 with TRBJ2-4, with a tentative D call TRBD2 (5 bases). CDR1 and CDR2 (germline): SGHAT, FQNNGV. With 5 bases removed from V and 5 bases from J, the gap between germline ends came to 10 bases. This CDR3 region has 13 residues. CDR3 sequence (DNA): TGTGCCAGCAGCCCGGACGGGGAAAACATTCAGTACTTC. It specifies CASSPDGENIQYF.

This clone was seen a few times. The chain has TRBV7-8 and TRBJ2-5; 11 bases are a match to TRBD2. From germline, CDR1 is SGHVS and CDR2 FQNEAQ. The CDR3 consists of 16 residues. The V and J ends lost 0 bases and 4 bases, in that order; junction bases with no gene match: 4. In DNA form, the CDR3 reads TGTGCCAGCAGCTTAGCTAGCGGGAGGGCCGGAGAGACCCAGTACTTC. Translation: CASSLASGRAGETQYF. Variable domain in full (rest from reference TRBV7-8 and TRBJ2-5): GAGVSQSPRYKVAKRGQDVALRCDPISGHVSLFWYQQALGQGPEFLTYFQNEAQLDKSGLPSDRFFAERPEGSVSTLKIQRTQQEDSAVYLCASSLASGRAGETQYFGPGTRLLVL.

The rearrangement joins TRBV7-9 to TRBJ1-2; TRBD1 aligns across 7 bases. Germline CDR1 is SEHNR and CDR2 is FQNEAQ (reference sequence). V was clipped by 1 base and J by 5 bases; unmatched bases: 7. This CDR3 is 15 amino acids long. CDR3 amino acids: CASSLEATGRYGYTF. CDR3 DNA: TGTGCCAGCAGCTTAGAGGCGACAGGGAGATATGGCTACACCTTC.

V is TRBV5-1 and J is TRBJ1-4, with D hard to call. The germline gives CDR1 SGHRS, CDR2 YFSETQ. This CDR3 contains 14 residues. V lost 0 bases and J lost 4, with 7 bases in between. The CDR3 is CASSLGPGNEKLFF. For the CDR3, the DNA is TGCGCCAGCAGCTTGGGCCCCGGTAATGAAAAACTGTTTTTT.

The chain carries TRBV6-4 and TRBJ2-3; perhaps TRBD2 as D (5 bases). The CDR3 is made up of 14 amino acids. Trimming took 3 bases from V and 0 from J, leaving 7 bases between them. Germline V gene lookup returns CDR1 MRHNA and CDR2 SNTAGT. For the CDR3, the DNA is TGTGCCAGCAGTGAGACTACTAGCACAGATACGCAGTATTTT. This sequence encodes CASSETTSTDTQYF.

The sample holds a few counts of this clone. The chain links TRBV6-5 to TRBJ1-4; D remains ambiguous. The germline CDR1 and CDR2 sequences are MNHEY and SVGAGI. The CDR3 extends over 12 amino acids. Trimming cost V 6 bases and J 3 bases, with 5 bases left between them. CDR3 residues: CASRQPNEKLFF. As DNA, the CDR3 is TGTGCCAGCAGACAGCCTAATGAAAAACTGTTTTTT.

This clone was seen only a few times. The V and J genes are TRBV7-9 and TRBJ2-3, with a weak D call TRBD2 (6 bases). V was pared by 5 bases and J by 3 bases, with 15 bases between. Germline V CDR1 and CDR2: SEHNR, FQNEAQ (reference sequence). The CDR3 runs 15 residues. The CDR3 loop reads CASSPSPGRTDTQYF. CDR3 coding DNA: TGTGCCAGCAGCCCGAGTCCCGGGAGAACAGATACGCAGTATTTT.